One and the same sample provided the 28 T cell receptor beta chains below, sequenced in a study of blood T cell repertoires in COVID-19. Only in-frame clones appear in the TCRdb table, and some are missing; sequencing was by immunoSEQ multiplex PCR. The sample contains some 300,000 clones, about 87% of which appear only once. The specimen was peripheral blood. The receptors were sampled from a woman aged 45-65 years with COVID-19, enrolled during active disease.

The chain has TRBV6-2 or TRBV6-3 and TRBJ1-1; a possible D gene is TRBD1 (5 bases). The germline V gene encodes CDR1 MNHEY and CDR2 SVGEGT. V was clipped by 4 bases and J by 0 bases, with 15 bases between them. The CDR3 extends over 16 amino acids. The CDR3 DNA is TGTGCCAGCAGTTTAGTGGGGGGGATCATGAACACTGAAGCTTTCTTT. It yields the protein CASSLVGGIMNTEAFF.

This clone has only one observation. The genes are TRBV11-1 and TRBJ1-1; tentatively, D is TRBD1 (5 bases). The CDR3 is 16 residues long. Per germline, CDR1 SGHAT and CDR2 FQDESV (reference sequence). Trimming removed 7 bases at V and 6 bases at J, with 24 bases between. CDR3 amino acids: CASTRGSWGVVAEAFF. The CDR3 coding sequence is TGTGCCAGCACAAGGGGATCCTGGGGGGTTGTCGCTGAAGCTTTCTTT. The variable domain in full, completed from reference TRBV11-1 and TRBJ1-1, reads EAEVAQSPRYKITEKSQAVAFWCDPISGHATLYWYRQILGQGPELLVQFQDESVVDDSQLPKDRFSAERLKGVDSTLKIQPAELGDSAMYLCASTRGSWGVVAEAFFGQGTRLTVV.

The V and J genes are TRBV5-1 and TRBJ1-3, with a tentative D call TRBD1 (6 bases). Trimming removed 5 bases from V and 4 bases from J, with 10 bases in between. Germline CDR1 is SGHRS and CDR2 is YFSETQ. The CDR3 extends over 13 amino acids. CDR3 region: CASRPTGGNTIYF. The CDR3 DNA sequence: TGCGCCAGCAGACCCACAGGGGGAAACACCATATATTTT.

For the CDR3, the DNA is TGTGCCGGTAACCGGGACAGGGGGATGAATGAGCAGTTCTTC. It encodes CAGNRDRGMNEQFF. This chain connects TRBV2 to TRBJ2-1; 11 bases line up with TRBD1. This CDR3 is built from 14 residues. Unmatched junction bases numbered 10, after V lost 11 bases and J lost 7 bases. In germline, CDR1 is SNHLY, CDR2 FYNNEI.

The gene calls are TRBV5-4 and TRBJ2-2, with D tentatively TRBD2 (5 bases). Per germline, CDR1 SGHNT and CDR2 YYREEE (reference sequence). Trimming took 0 bases from V and 6 from J, leaving 9 bases between them. The CDR3 covers 14 residues. CDR3 bases: TGTGCCAGCAGCTTGGCCGGGGTCCCCGGGGAGCTGTTTTTT. Its translation is CASSLAGVPGELFF.

The chain couples TRBV29-1 to TRBJ2-4, with D perhaps matching TRBD2 (6 bases). V lost 3 bases, J lost 3 bases, and 9 bases lay in between. This CDR3 has 13 amino acids. CDR1 and CDR2 (germline): SQVTM, ANQGSEA. Written as DNA, the CDR3 is TGCAGCGTTGAGGGGGGTGACAAAAACATTCAGTACTTC. Residues: CSVEGGDKNIQYF.

The gene calls are TRBV24-1 and TRBJ1-1; D perhaps matches TRBD1 (5 bases). Between the trimmed V and J ends, which lost 3 bases and 2 bases, there was a span of 9 bases. Germline values: CDR1 KGHDR, CDR2 SFDVKD. The CDR3 spans 14 residues. This CDR3 reads CATSDDSINTEAFF. The CDR3, as DNA: TGTGCCACCAGTGATGACAGCATTAACACTGAAGCTTTCTTT.

The chain couples TRBV7-9 to TRBJ2-1; 14 positions match TRBD2. The CDR3 is made up of 16 amino acids. The ends lost 4 bases at V and 16 bases at J; junction bases unmatched: 15. Germline values: CDR1 SEHNR, CDR2 FQNEAQ (reference sequence). The CDR3 is CASSSPTSGRAGFGFF. The CDR3 DNA is TGTGCCAGCAGCTCCCCGACTAGCGGGAGGGCCGGTTTCGGTTTCTTC.

The chain is built from TRBV9 and TRBJ1-5; unclear D gene. The V and J ends lost 0 bases and 7 bases respectively, with 8 bases between them. Germline V CDR1 and CDR2: SGDLS, YYNGEE. This CDR3 is 13 amino acids long. CDR3 sequence: CASSVEFGQPQHF. CDR3 in DNA: TGTGCCAGCAGCGTAGAATTCGGGCAGCCCCAGCATTTT.

The V call is TRBV7-2, the J call TRBJ1-1; 8 bases agree with TRBD1. The junction had 6 bases not matched to a gene; V was cut back by 5 bases and J by 1 base. Germline loops: CDR1 SGHTA, CDR2 FQGNSA. The length of the CDR3 is 15 residues. CDR3 DNA: TGTGCCAGCAGCCCGAGGACAGGGACGAACACTGAAGCTTTCTTT. It codes for CASSPRTGTNTEAFF.

On this clone: Other nucleotide sequences in the sample specify the same CDR3. The CDR3 DNA reads as TGCGCCAGCAGCCTAGGACTAGCGCAGTACGAGCAGTACTTC. Protein: CASSLGLAQYEQYF. The chain combines TRBV5-1 with TRBJ2-7, with TRBD2 identical over 9 bases. The trim removed 4 bases at V and 4 bases at J, leaving 6 bases unmatched. The CDR3 sequence is 14 residues long. Germline lookup yields CDR1 SGHRS and CDR2 YFSETQ. The full variable domain, with the rest looked up from reference TRBV5-1 and TRBJ2-7, is KAGVTQTPRYLIKTRGQQVTLSCSPISGHRSVSWYQQTPGQGLQFLFEYFSETQRNKGNFPGRFSGRQFSNSRSEMNVSTLELGDSALYLCASSLGLAQYEQYFGPGTRLTVT.

The chain links TRBV7-2 to TRBJ2-3; no clear D. Trimming took 1 base from V and 11 from J, leaving 16 bases between them. Germline CDR1 and CDR2: SGHTA and FQGNSA. The CDR3 has 14 residues. The CDR3 protein is CASSLDSPPTGQYF. The CDR3 DNA sequence: TGTGCCAGCAGCTTAGATAGCCCCCCAACTGGGCAGTATTTT.

The genes are TRBV7-2 and TRBJ1-5; TRBD1 aligns across 11 bases. Trimming cost V 8 bases and J 16 bases; bases outside gene matches: 13. The germline gives CDR1 SGHTA, CDR2 FQGNSA. The CDR3 is 13 amino acids. CDR3 residues: CASGLRGQGGIHF. CDR3 DNA sequence: TGTGCCAGCGGCCTAAGGGGACAGGGGGGAATTCATTTT.

This chain uses TRBV25-1 with TRBJ1-2; tentatively, D is TRBD1 (5 bases). There are 14 residues in the CDR3. V was shortened by 3 bases and J by 3 bases, with 11 bases between the two germline ends. Germline V lookup: CDR1 MGHDK, CDR2 SYGVNS. The CDR3 loop is CASSESGAHYGYTF. CDR3 nucleotide sequence: TGTGCCAGCAGTGAGAGTGGGGCCCACTATGGCTACACCTTC.

The V gene is TRBV19, the J gene TRBJ1-4; 8 bases line up with TRBD1. CDR1 and CDR2 (germline): LNHDA, SQIVND (reference sequence). Trimming took 5 bases from V and 4 from J; bases not matched to a gene: 6. CDR3 length equals 15 residues. The CDR3 region has the DNA TGTGCCAGTAGTCCCAGGGACAGGAGTAATGAAAAACTGTTTTTT. Protein sequence: CASSPRDRSNEKLFF.

The V and J genes are TRBV5-1 and TRBJ1-1, with D possibly TRBD1 on 6 matching bases. The CDR3 runs 17 residues. Germline loops: CDR1 SGHRS, CDR2 YFSETQ. Between the trimmed V and J ends, which lost 2 bases and 1 base, there was a span of 18 bases. CDR3 sequence (DNA): TGCGCCAGCAGCTTCTCCAGTTCCTTGGGGGCGAACACTGAAGCTTTCTTT. Amino acid sequence: CASSFSSSLGANTEAFF.

The chain joins TRBV5-4 to TRBJ2-7, with a weak D call TRBD1 (6 bases). The CDR3 has 15 residues. Germline V gene sequence: CDR1 SGHNT, CDR2 YYREEE (reference sequence). V was pared by 3 bases and J by 0 bases, with 13 bases between. CDR3 DNA: TGTGCCAGCAGCTCCGCAGGGGAAAACTCCTACGAGCAGTACTTC. Its protein is CASSSAGENSYEQYF.

The chain couples TRBV20-1 to TRBJ1-2, with D uncertain. Trimming shortened V by 3 bases and J by 4 bases, and 6 bases separated the two germline ends. CDR3 length equals 11 residues. The germline CDR1 and CDR2 sequences are DFQATT and SNEGSKA (reference sequence). Here the CDR3 reads CSASLLYGYTF. The CDR3 DNA reads as TGCAGTGCTAGTTTACTCTATGGCTACACCTTC.

The chain recombines TRBV4-1 with TRBJ2-1; 7 bases match TRBD1. Germline V lookup: CDR1 MGHRA, CDR2 YSYEKL. The CDR3 length is 16 residues. V lost 6 bases and J lost 0; bases outside the gene matches: 8. CDR3 nucleotides: TGCGCCAGCAGGCCTCAGGGGGTTTACTCCTACAATGAGCAGTTCTTC. It specifies CASRPQGVYSYNEQFF.

V usage is TRBV11-1 and J usage is TRBJ2-7; TRBD1 matches 10 bases. The germline V gene encodes CDR1 SGHAT and CDR2 FQDESV (reference sequence). There are 14 residues in the CDR3. V was clipped by 4 bases and J by 6 bases; unmatched bases: 6. CDR3 protein: CASSYTGQGREQYF. CDR3 sequence (DNA): TGTGCCAGCAGCTATACGGGACAGGGGCGCGAGCAGTACTTC.

The rearrangement uses TRBV5-3 and TRBJ2-5; TRBD1 matches 11 bases. TRBV5-3 is assigned to the ORF class and has an uncertain function. V was clipped by 4 bases and J by 1 base; unmatched bases: 6. The CDR3 length is 16 residues. The CDR3 here is CARSARDRGSQETQYF. The CDR3, as DNA: TGTGCCAGAAGCGCCAGGGACAGGGGGAGCCAAGAGACCCAGTACTTC.

CDR3 in amino acids: CASSRGLAGGPVGSDTQYF. The CDR3 DNA reads as TGTGCCAGCAGCCGGGGACTAGCGGGAGGGCCAGTGGGTTCAGATACGCAGTATTTT. This chain uses TRBV7-2 with TRBJ2-3, with TRBD2 matching 16 bases. This CDR3 has 19 amino acids. Per germline, CDR1 SGHTA and CDR2 FQGNSA. V was pared by 5 bases and J by 4 bases, with 12 bases of the junction left unmatched.

The chain carries TRBV4-1 and TRBJ2-3, with 13 bases lining up with TRBD2. The V and J ends lost 3 bases and 11 bases, in that order; junction bases with no gene match: 11. Germline CDR1 MGHRA, CDR2 YSYEKL. This CDR3 is 16 amino acids long. CDR3 in DNA: TGCGCCAGCAGCCACAGAGCCGGGACTAGCGGGACCAGGCAGTATTTT. Amino acids: CASSHRAGTSGTRQYF.

This chain links TRBV18 with TRBJ2-5; possibly TRBD2 for D (6 bases). Trimming stripped 0 bases from V and 5 bases from J, with 13 bases between. CDR3 length: 15 residues. Germline V CDR1 and CDR2: KGHSH, LQKENI. CDR3 bases: TGTGCCAGCTCACCACCCGGGTCCCGGGGGGAGACCCAGTACTTC. Translating gives CASSPPGSRGETQYF.

The rearrangement links TRBV3-1 (or the pseudogene TRBV3-2) to TRBJ2-3; 7 bases fit TRBD2. V trimming: 4 bases; J trimming: 5 bases; junction bases outside the gene matches: 12. The CDR3 contains 16 residues. Germline CDR1 LGHDT, CDR2 YNNKEL (reference sequence). In DNA, the CDR3 is TGTGCCAGCAGCCTCGGACGGGGAGGGAGGGGAGATACGCAGTATTTT. Amino acid sequence: CASSLGRGGRGDTQYF.

Points on this clone: The sample contains more than one DNA sequence encoding this CDR3. The gene calls are TRBV18 and TRBJ2-7, with unresolved D. The CDR3 totals 13 residues. Trimming pared 2 bases from V and 2 bases from J, leaving 7 bases between. The V gene's germline CDR1 is KGHSH and CDR2 LQKENI. The CDR3 is CASSPTQTYEQYF. The CDR3 DNA reads as TGTGCCAGCTCACCAACCCAGACCTACGAGCAGTACTTC.

The chain links TRBV3-1 (or the pseudogene TRBV3-2) to TRBJ2-3; D gene uncertain. The germline V gene encodes CDR1 LGHDT and CDR2 YNNKEL (reference sequence). Trimming left V 0 bases short and J 1 base short, with 5 bases between. This CDR3 comprises 14 residues. The CDR3, as DNA: TGTGCCAGCAGCCAAGATGCGGGCACAGATACGCAGTATTTT. It encodes CASSQDAGTDTQYF.

The V gene is TRBV18, the J gene TRBJ1-1; TRBD1 aligns across 9 bases. Looked up from germline, CDR1 is KGHSH and CDR2 is LQKENI. V trimming: 6 bases; J trimming: 4 bases; junction bases outside the gene matches: 15. The CDR3 runs 17 residues. The DNA for the CDR3 is TGTGCCAGCTCTCTCAACCAGGACAGGGGAAGTACCACTGAAGCTTTCTTT. Translation: CASSLNQDRGSTTEAFF.